These 24 T cell receptor beta chains came from one sample sequenced in a study of patients and donors after allogeneic stem cell transplantation. TCRdb reprocessed the RT-PCR reads via MiXCR and lists one record per CDR3 protein. The repertoire consists of 37,000 or so distinct CDR3 sequences, with roughly 30% occurring once and the leading ten covering around 72%. The sample consisted of blood, either unsorted or a sorted T cell fraction (not recorded which). These receptors all come from a human donor who was either an allogeneic HSCT recipient or a stem cell or donor lymphocyte infusion donor (not recorded which). It is not recorded whose cells these are; they may come from a transplant donor.

The chain employs TRBV28 and TRBJ1-5; TRBD1 aligns across 8 bases. The CDR3 consists of 15 residues. Germline values: CDR1 MDHEN, CDR2 SYDVKM. V lost 5 bases and J lost 0; bases outside the gene matches: 3. Here the CDR3 reads CASSRTGLSNQPQHF. The CDR3 DNA reads as TGTGCCAGCAGTCGGACAGGGCTTAGCAATCAGCCCCAGCATTTT. The entire variable domain, with the rest obtained from reference TRBV28 and TRBJ1-5, is as follows: DVKVTQSSRYLVKRTGEKVFLECVQDMDHENMFWYRQDPGLGLRLIYFSYDVKMKEKGDIPEGYSVSREKKERFSLILESASTNQTSMYLCASSRTGLSNQPQHFGDGTRLSIL.

In DNA, the CDR3 is TGTGCCAGCTCACCACCTAACACAGATACGCAGTATTTT. Amino acids: CASSPPNTDTQYF. This chain links TRBV18 with TRBJ2-3; the D is unclear. Between the trimmed V and J ends, which lost 0 bases and 2 bases, there was a span of 3 bases. In germline, CDR1 is KGHSH, CDR2 LQKENI. The CDR3 has 13 amino acids.

The chain carries TRBV18 and TRBJ2-2, with TRBD1 matching 7 bases. J was trimmed by 6 bases and V by 2 bases; bases with no gene match: 12. The CDR3 sequence is 17 residues long. Germline CDR1 and CDR2: KGHSH and LQKENI. CDR3 nucleotides: TGTGCCAGCTCACCATTGGTGACAGGGACCCGGGCCGGGGAGCTGTTTTTT. It specifies CASSPLVTGTRAGELFF.

Concerning this clonotype itself: Because the CDR3 is missing its conserved closing phenylalanine or tryptophan, this is likely a read error. This sequence joins TRBV7-9 and TRBJ1-2; D gene unclear. V was cut by 0 bases and J by 6 bases, with 14 bases left in between. The germline gives CDR1 SEHNR, CDR2 FQNEAQ (reference sequence). CDR3 length: 15 residues. The CDR3 is CASSLAWSDDHGYTI. The DNA of the CDR3 is TGTGCCAGCAGCTTAGCGTGGTCGGACGACCATGGCTACACCATC.

This clonotype appeared a few times. The J gene is TRBJ1-1, the V gene TRBV4-1, with 9 bases identical to TRBD1. The CDR3 runs 15 residues. Per germline, CDR1 MGHRA and CDR2 YSYEKL. V shed 4 bases and J 2 bases; nucleotides not matched to a gene: 5. The CDR3 loop reads CASSRRDRANTEAFF. The CDR3 DNA sequence: TGCGCCAGCAGCCGCCGGGACAGGGCAAACACTGAAGCTTTCTTT.

The chain couples TRBV5-1 to TRBJ2-1; TRBD1 aligns across 10 bases. CDR1 and CDR2 from the germline V gene are SGHRS and YFSETQ. The ends lost 2 bases at V and 3 bases at J; junction bases unmatched: 5. The CDR3 loop spans 16 amino acids. The CDR3 spells CASSLSWDRGYNEQFF. In nucleotides, the CDR3 is TGCGCCAGCAGCTTAAGCTGGGACAGGGGCTACAATGAGCAGTTCTTC.

This sequence joins TRBV24-1 and TRBJ1-4; D uncertain. The ends were cut back, 6 bases at V and 0 bases at J, with 4 bases in the middle. The CDR3 spans 13 residues. Per germline, CDR1 KGHDR and CDR2 SFDVKD. CDR3 in amino acids: CATSLATNEKLFF. The DNA of the CDR3 is TGTGCCACCAGTCTCGCAACTAATGAAAAACTGTTTTTT.

DNA of the CDR3: TGTGCCACCAGCAGAGTGTCAAGGGGGAGTGGTGGCTACACCTTC. As protein: CATSRVSRGSGGYTF. The gene calls are TRBV15 and TRBJ1-2; D perhaps matches TRBD1 (6 bases). Germline V gives CDR1 LNHNV, CDR2 YYDKDF (reference sequence). The CDR3 has 15 amino acids. V lost 1 base and J 7 bases, leaving 16 bases between the germline ends.

This clonotype has at least ten counts. The V gene is TRBV12-3 or TRBV12-4, the J gene TRBJ1-6, with 7 bases fitting TRBD1. The CDR3 loop spans 15 amino acids. V gave up 7 bases and J gave up 4 bases; unmatched junction bases: 7. In DNA form, the CDR3 reads TGTGCCAGCACCTTGGGACAGTTTTATAATTCACCCCTCCACTTT. Its protein is CASTLGQFYNSPLHF.

This clonotype has only a few counts. V usage is TRBV10-1 and J usage is TRBJ1-2, with D perhaps matching TRBD1 (6 bases). The germline CDR1 and CDR2 sequences are WNHNN and SYGVQD (reference sequence). This CDR3 spans 14 amino acids. V dropped 6 bases and J dropped 4 bases, with 15 bases sitting between them. CDR3 residues: CASSPTGEVYGYTF. The CDR3 bases are TGCGCCAGCAGCCCGACAGGCGAGGTCTATGGCTACACCTTC.

This clonotype was counted a few times. The chain couples TRBV3-1 to TRBJ2-3, with D hard to call. V was cut by 0 bases and J by 8 bases, with 12 bases left in between. The CDR3 is 14 residues long. Germline assignment: CDR1 LGHDT and CDR2 YNNKEL (reference sequence). In DNA, the CDR3 is TGTGCCAGCAGCCAAGATCCCACAGCAACTACGCAGTATTTT. Translating gives CASSQDPTATTQYF.

This clonotype has just a few counts. This chain uses TRBV5-1 with TRBJ2-3; 8 nucleotides match TRBD1. Per the germline V gene, CDR1 is SGHRS and CDR2 is YFSETQ. The CDR3 contains 13 residues. The V segment lost 2 bases and the J segment 6 bases; nucleotides outside the gene matches: 2. The CDR3 region is CASSFQGADTQYF. The CDR3 DNA follows: TGCGCCAGCAGCTTCCAGGGGGCGGATACGCAGTATTTT.

This clonotype was picked up a small number of times. The V call is TRBV7-6, the J call TRBJ1-6; D might be TRBD1 (5 bases). The CDR3 contains 16 residues. Germline V gene data show CDR1 as SGHVS and CDR2 as FNYEAQ. Trimming took 1 base from V and 5 from J, leaving 12 bases between them. The CDR3 nucleotides are TGTGCCAGCAGCTTAGGGGGGAGGGTAGATAATTCACCCCTCCACTTT. It specifies CASSLGGRVDNSPLHF.

This clonotype has only a few counts. The rearrangement links TRBV27 to TRBJ1-5, with no clear D. The V and J ends lost 1 base and 5 bases respectively, with 9 bases between them. Germline loops: CDR1 MNHEY, CDR2 SMNVEV (reference sequence). This CDR3 contains 14 residues. The DNA for the CDR3 is TGTGCCAGCAGTTTATGGTCGGACCATCAGCCCCAGCATTTT. Its protein product is CASSLWSDHQPQHF.

This clonotype showed up just a few times. The chain joins TRBV29-1 to TRBJ2-7, with unresolved D. Trimming cost V 7 bases and J 0 bases, with 13 bases left between them. Per the germline V gene, CDR1 is SQVTM and CDR2 is ANQGSEA. This CDR3 is built from 13 residues. The CDR3 DNA reads as TGCAGCGCCCGAGCAATTAGCTCCTACGAGCAGTACTTC. Residues: CSARAISSYEQYF.

This rearrangement joins TRBV28 to TRBJ1-5; 9 nucleotides line up with TRBD1. CDR1 and CDR2 (germline): MDHEN, SYDVKM. The CDR3 spans 17 residues. V lost 3 bases and J lost 6; bases outside the gene matches: 12. CDR3 loop: CASSLYPTGGNTQPQHF. The CDR3 nucleotides read TGTGCCAGCAGTTTGTACCCGACAGGGGGAAACACTCAGCCCCAGCATTTT.

The chain carries TRBV7-9 and TRBJ2-1; weak D call: TRBD1 (6 bases). Germline assignment: CDR1 SEHNR and CDR2 FQNEAQ (reference sequence). Trimming stripped 5 bases from V and 10 bases from J, with 9 bases between. This CDR3 spans 11 amino acids. The DNA of the CDR3 is TGTGCCAGCAGCCGAACAGGGGAGCAGTTCTTC. Translated, it gives CASSRTGEQFF.

The rearrangement uses TRBV20-1 and TRBJ2-7; D gene ambiguous. Per germline, CDR1 DFQATT and CDR2 SNEGSKA (reference sequence). Trimming stripped 3 bases from V and 3 bases from J, with 9 bases between. The CDR3 extends over 12 amino acids. The CDR3 protein is CSARIQIYEQYF. DNA of the CDR3: TGCAGTGCTAGGATACAGATCTACGAGCAGTACTTC.

There are a few counts of this clonotype. The CDR3 sequence: CASSSPQGTPNYGYTF. CDR3 nucleotides: TGTGCCAGCAGCTCTCCCCAGGGTACTCCTAACTATGGCTACACCTTC. The genes are TRBV7-9 and TRBJ1-2; D may be TRBD1 (5 bases). Trimming shortened V by 4 bases and J by 0 bases, and 15 bases separated the two germline ends. Germline CDR1 reads SEHNR; CDR2 reads FQNEAQ (reference sequence). This CDR3 is 16 amino acids long.

Only a few counts were recorded for this clonotype. This sequence joins TRBV28 and TRBJ1-6; perhaps TRBD1 as D (6 bases). Germline CDR1 MDHEN, CDR2 SYDVKM. V was pared by 4 bases and J by 8 bases, with 18 bases between. CDR3 length equals 16 residues. CDR3 region: CASSSLWDTSHSPLHF. In nucleotides, the CDR3 is TGTGCCAGCAGTTCATTATGGGACACGTCACATTCACCCCTCCACTTT.

This chain joins TRBV20-1 and TRBJ2-3; 10 bases map to TRBD2. Germline CDR1 and CDR2: DFQATT and SNEGSKA (reference sequence). The CDR3 runs to 15 residues. V trimming: 3 bases; J trimming: 0 bases; junction bases outside the gene matches: 3. CDR3 protein: CSARGLAPSTDTQYF. CDR3 nucleotides: TGCAGTGCTAGGGGACTAGCGCCTAGCACAGATACGCAGTATTTT.

This clonotype was picked up one time. This sequence joins TRBV14 and TRBJ2-3; perhaps TRBD2 as D (5 bases). With 0 bases removed from V and 2 bases from J, the gap between germline ends came to 15 bases. Germline CDR1 and CDR2: SGHDN and FVKESK. The CDR3 sequence is 17 residues long. The CDR3 is CASSQDRSRLYTDTQYF. The CDR3 DNA reads TGTGCCAGCAGCCAAGATAGGTCTCGACTATACACAGATACGCAGTATTTT.

The rearrangement uses TRBV4-2 and TRBJ1-2; weak D call: TRBD1 (5 bases). The CDR3 sequence is 12 residues long. Trimming removed 4 bases from V and 5 bases from J, with 8 bases in between. Germline assignment: CDR1 LGHNA and CDR2 YNFKEQ. The CDR3 region is CASSLEGYGYTF. DNA of the CDR3: TGTGCCAGCAGCCTGGAGGGGTATGGCTACACCTTC.

In its sample, this clonotype was seen a few times. The CDR3 loop is CASSFVESTDTQYF. For the CDR3, the DNA is TGTGCCAGCAGTTTTGTCGAGTCTACAGATACGCAGTATTTT. The rearrangement joins TRBV12-3 or TRBV12-4 to TRBJ2-3, with D unclear. V shed 3 bases and J shed 3 bases, with 10 bases lying between them. CDR3 length: 14 amino acids.